This is a list of T cell receptor beta chains from one sample in a study of T-cell reconstitution after alpha-beta-depleted transplantation in children. TCRdb redid the calling of the PCR reads with MiXCR, one entry per CDR3 protein. This sample yields hundreds of thousands of distinct CDR3 sequences, of which 10% are seen a single time; about 4.3% belongs to the top ten. Source: PBMCs from the stem cell graft donor, taken from the stem cell graft. Receptors originate from a human donor who donated a stem cell graft to a child with acute myeloid leukemia. CDR3s include the opening cysteine and the closing phenylalanine or tryptophan. The D gene is left open where the match is weak. Not every row has a clone size; where given, it reads once, few, many or a size class.

TGTGCCAGCAGTTTAAGCTCTGGGGCCAACGTCCTGACTTTC	CASSLSSGANVLTF	14	many	.	TRBV12-3/TRBV12-4	TRBJ2-6
TGTGCCAGCAGCTACCCCTCCAGGGGCAGGTTCGCTTTCTTT	CASSYPSRGRFAFF	14	once	.	TRBV7-2	TRBJ1-1
TGTGCCAGCAGCGGACAGGGGGTAATGGGCACCGGGGAGCTGTTTTTT	CASSGQGVMGTGELFF	16	.	TRBD1	TRBV7-2	TRBJ2-2
TGTGCCAGCAGTTTAAATGTAGGCGGTGAGCAGTTCTTC	CASSLNVGGEQFF	13	.	.	TRBV28	TRBJ2-1
TGTGCCAGCAAACCCGGGACGGCCCAAGAGACCCAGTACTTC	CASKPGTAQETQYF	14	.	.	TRBV12-3/TRBV12-4	TRBJ2-5
TGTGCCAGCAGCTTAAGTATCCGCACAGATACGCAGTATTTT	CASSLSIRTDTQYF	14	.	.	TRBV7-2	TRBJ2-3
TGTGCCAGCTCACCACCGGGCGGTGAGCAGTTCTTC	CASSPPGGEQFF	12	many	.	TRBV18	TRBJ2-1
TGTGCCAGCAGTTACTCCACCACAGGGGGCACCGGGGAGCTGTTTTTT	CASSYSTTGGTGELFF	16	few	TRBD1	TRBV6-2/TRBV6-3	TRBJ2-2
TGTGCCAGCAGTCCGACTACGGCGGGACTAGCGGGAGGGGCTACGCAGTATTTT	CASSPTTAGLAGGATQYF	18	few	TRBD2	TRBV6-2/TRBV6-3	TRBJ2-3
TGTGCCAGCAGCTTAGGGGGCGGGAGGGAAGAGACCCAGTACTTC	CASSLGGGREETQYF	15	many	TRBD2	TRBV7-2	TRBJ2-5
TGTGCCACCAGTGATTTGACGGGGGCCACTAGCACAGATACGCAGTATTTT	CATSDLTGATSTDTQYF	17	.	.	TRBV24-1	TRBJ2-3
TGTGCCAGCAGCTTCAGGGAATATCAGCCCCAGCATTTT	CASSFREYQPQHF	13	.	.	TRBV7-9	TRBJ1-5
TGTGCCACCAGCAGGTCGGGACGGCCAAACACCATATATTTT	CATSRSGRPNTIYF	14	few	.	TRBV15	TRBJ1-3
TGTGCCATCAGTGAGGATTTGGGGTCGGAGACCCAGTACTTC	CAISEDLGSETQYF	14	.	.	TRBV10-3	TRBJ2-5
TGTGCCTGGAGTGTACGAGGGGCAGGGACCCAGCATTTT	CAWSVRGAGTQHF	13	.	.	TRBV30	TRBJ1-5
TGTGCCAGCAGCCCGGGACTGGGAAATGGGCAGTTCTTC	CASSPGLGNGQFF	13	few	.	TRBV7-2	TRBJ2-1
TGTGCCAGCAGTTATGTCCTAGCAAACGAGCAGTACTTC	CASSYVLANEQYF	13	.	.	TRBV6-2/TRBV6-3	TRBJ2-7
TGTGCCAGCAGTTCATCGACTAGCGGGAGGGCGTACAATGAGCAGTTCTTC	CASSSSTSGRAYNEQFF	17	many	TRBD2	TRBV6-2/TRBV6-3	TRBJ2-1
TGTGCCAGCAGTTTGAGACAGAGTAACTATGGCTACACCTTC	CASSLRQSNYGYTF	14	many	.	TRBV6-5	TRBJ1-2
TGTGCCTGGAGCCTCTCCTACGAGCAGTACTTC	CAWSLSYEQYF	11	many	.	TRBV30	TRBJ2-7
TGTGCCAGCAGCTTAGGGACCCCGGAGAGGGAGCTGTTTTTT	CASSLGTPERELFF	14	.	.	TRBV7-3	TRBJ2-2
TGCGCCAGCAGCCAAGTAGGCGGGAAGATCGGGGAGCTGTTTTTT	CASSQVGGKIGELFF	15	many	.	TRBV4-3	TRBJ2-2
TGTGCCAGCAGTCCATATGGGGGGAACACTGAAGCTTTCTTT	CASSPYGGNTEAFF	14	.	.	TRBV28	TRBJ1-1
TGTGCCAGCAATGAGAGGGTCAAGACCTACGAGCAGTACTTC	CASNERVKTYEQYF	14	many	.	TRBV28	TRBJ2-7
TGTGCCAGCAGTTACGCACAGGGGTTGGGGGAGACCCAGTACTTC	CASSYAQGLGETQYF	15	many	TRBD1	TRBV6-6	TRBJ2-5
TGTGCCAGCAGCTTACGAGCGGAAAGTACCTACGAGCAGTACTTC	CASSLRAESTYEQYF	15	few	.	TRBV7-9	TRBJ2-7
TGTGCCTGGAGCATTAGTAGCGGAAGCACAGATACGCAGTATTTT	CAWSISSGSTDTQYF	15	.	.	TRBV30	TRBJ2-3
TGTGCCAGCAGGCCGAACAGGGGGAGCAACGAGCAGTACTTC	CASRPNRGSNEQYF	14	.	TRBD1	TRBV7-2	TRBJ2-7
TGCAGTGCTAGAGATCCGGGGACTAGCGGGGGCTCCTACAATGAGCAGTTCTTC	CSARDPGTSGGSYNEQFF	18	few	TRBD2	TRBV20-1	TRBJ2-1
TGTGCCATCAGCGATACAGGTCCCAAAAACATTCAGTACTTC	CAISDTGPKNIQYF	14	many	.	TRBV10-3	TRBJ2-4
TGCAGTGCCCTGACAGGGAGAATCACTGAAGCTTTCTTT	CSALTGRITEAFF	13	many	TRBD1	TRBV20-1	TRBJ1-1
TGCAGCGTTGGTTCTAGCGGTCTCTACGAGCAGTACTTC	CSVGSSGLYEQYF	13	.	TRBD2	TRBV29-1	TRBJ2-7
TGCGCCAGCAGCCAAGATAGGGGGCCGGGGCAGCCCCAGCATTTT	CASSQDRGPGQPQHF	15	few	TRBD1	TRBV4-3	TRBJ1-5
TGTGCCAGCAGCGGGGACAGGGGGCACGGTGAGCAGTTCTTC	CASSGDRGHGEQFF	14	.	TRBD1	TRBV13	TRBJ2-1
TGTGCCAGCTTGGATAACACCGGGGAGCTGTTTTTT	CASLDNTGELFF	12	many	.	TRBV9	TRBJ2-2
TGTGCCAGCAGCCGACCCCAAGGGACCCAGTACTTC	CASSRPQGTQYF	12	.	.	TRBV11-2	TRBJ2-5
TGTGCCAGCAGCTTAGATGGGGAGACCCCTAGGGAGACCCAGTACTTC	CASSLDGETPRETQYF	16	.	.	TRBV11-2	TRBJ2-5
TGTGCCAGCACCGGGGCCGCCTACGAGCAGTACTTC	CASTGAAYEQYF	12	.	.	TRBV7-3	TRBJ2-7
TGTGCCAGCAGACCCCTAGCGGAGGGCTACGAGCAGTACTTC	CASRPLAEGYEQYF	14	many	TRBD2	TRBV6-2/TRBV6-3	TRBJ2-7
TGTGCCAGCAGCCCCGCGGGGTTGAGGGACAGGGTCTACGAGCAGTACTTC	CASSPAGLRDRVYEQYF	17	few	TRBD1	TRBV5-6	TRBJ2-7
TGTGCCAGTAATCCTTGGGACAGTACCTACGAGCAGTACTTC	CASNPWDSTYEQYF	14	many	TRBD1	TRBV19	TRBJ2-7
TGTGCCAGCAACTCGGGAGAGACCCAGTACTTC	CASNSGETQYF	11	many	.	TRBV5-4	TRBJ2-5
TGTGCCAGCAGCGGCCCCGGGACTAGCGGCGCTAGCACAGATACGCAGTATTTT	CASSGPGTSGASTDTQYF	18	few	TRBD2	TRBV9	TRBJ2-3
TGTGCCAGCAGTCGGGGGACTAGCGCCACCTTCTACGAGCAGTACTTC	CASSRGTSATFYEQYF	16	.	TRBD2	TRBV7-2	TRBJ2-7
TGTGCCATCGGGGCACAGGCACCGAACAATGAGCAGTTCTTC	CAIGAQAPNNEQFF	14	few	.	TRBV10-3	TRBJ2-1
TGTGCCAGCAGGGGGGGACATGGCTACACCTTC	CASRGGHGYTF	11	few	.	TRBV4-2	TRBJ1-2
TGTGCCAGCAGCCAAGATACACCTAGGCAGTACTTC	CASSQDTPRQYF	12	.	.	TRBV3-1	TRBJ2-7
TGTGCCAGCAGCCAAACGGACAGGGAATCGGACTATGGCTACACCTTC	CASSQTDRESDYGYTF	16	.	TRBD1	TRBV4-2	TRBJ1-2
TGTGCCAGCAGCCTGGGACAGTCTAGCACAGATACGCAGTATTTT	CASSLGQSSTDTQYF	15	many	TRBD1	TRBV7-9	TRBJ2-3
TGCGCCAGCAGCCAAGACCCCTTCTACTACGAGCAGTACTTC	CASSQDPFYYEQYF	14	many	.	TRBV4-3	TRBJ2-7
TGTGCCATCAACCTAGGACTAGCGGGAGCTGACACAGATACGCAGTATTTT	CAINLGLAGADTDTQYF	17	many	TRBD2	TRBV10-3	TRBJ2-3
TGTGCCAGCAGTGAGTGGGACAGAAATTTCGAGCAGTACTTC	CASSEWDRNFEQYF	14	.	TRBD1	TRBV2	TRBJ2-7
TGTGCCAGCAGCTTGATGGGAGGGCTGGAGACCCAGTACTTC	CASSLMGGLETQYF	14	.	TRBD2	TRBV5-6	TRBJ2-5
TGCGCCAGTCAACCTCCTACTAGCGGAAGTCCCCACGAGCAGTACTTC	CASQPPTSGSPHEQYF	16	.	TRBD2	TRBV5-1	TRBJ2-7
TGTGCCACCAGTGGTAGTCCGGGGTTGACTAGCGGGAGAAATGGTGAGCAGTTCTTC	CATSGSPGLTSGRNGEQFF	19	few	TRBD2	TRBV24-1	TRBJ2-1